This TCR beta chain was profiled in a study of shared clonotypes between healthy human individuals. Study observations and caveats: Approximately 4.9% of naive CD4 clonotypes were shared across four donors.

CDR1 is SGHTA, CDR2 FQGTGA, per germline. The CDR3 contains 15 residues. Deletions cut 5 bases from V and 2 bases from J, with 14 bases between. Sorted-subset replicate PCR reactions were performed with about 200 ng DNA, corresponding to tens of thousands of T cell genomes. Clones were read by immunoSEQ multiplex PCR, and TCRdb kept only the in-frame ones, dropping some. The sample has 2 million to 2.5 million clones; 80% to 95% are singletons. Note on this clone: Its antigen is still unknown.

The study separated CD4+ cells into CD45RA+ naive and CD45RA-negative memory subsets. This clonotype was sampled from a man between 18 and 29 years old in good health. Some clones in this sample may be carry-over from other donors' samples. The V call is TRBV7-3, the J call TRBJ2-3, with D perhaps matching TRBD1 (6 bases). Material: naive CD4+ T cells from PBMCs. Subset in this sample: CD45RA+ positively selected. CDR3 protein: CASSRGQPSTDTQYF. CDR3 bases: TGTGCCAGCAGCCGCGGACAGCCTTCCACAGATACGCAGTATTTT.